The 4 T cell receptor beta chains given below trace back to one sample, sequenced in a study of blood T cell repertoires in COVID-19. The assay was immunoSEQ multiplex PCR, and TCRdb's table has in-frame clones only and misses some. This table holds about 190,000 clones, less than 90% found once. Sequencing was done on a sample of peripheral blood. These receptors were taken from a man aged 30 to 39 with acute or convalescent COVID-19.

CDR3 DNA sequence: TGTGCCAGCAGTTCGGGGGTGAGGGATCAGCCCCAGCATTTT. The encoded protein is CASSSGVRDQPQHF. The chain recombines TRBV5-6 with TRBJ1-5; tentative D call: TRBD1 (5 bases). Trimming stripped 5 bases from V and 5 bases from J, with 14 bases between. The CDR3 loop spans 14 amino acids. CDR1 is SGHDT, CDR2 YYEEEE, per germline.

The CDR3 loop reads CASSLPGAGANVLTF. The CDR3 coding sequence is TGTGCCAGCAGTCTCCCGGGGGCTGGGGCCAACGTCCTGACTTTC. The rearrangement joins TRBV28 to TRBJ2-6; D is perhaps TRBD2 (6 bases). With 5 bases removed from V and 2 bases from J, the gap between germline ends came to 10 bases. Germline V gene sequence: CDR1 MDHEN, CDR2 SYDVKM. The CDR3 covers 15 residues.

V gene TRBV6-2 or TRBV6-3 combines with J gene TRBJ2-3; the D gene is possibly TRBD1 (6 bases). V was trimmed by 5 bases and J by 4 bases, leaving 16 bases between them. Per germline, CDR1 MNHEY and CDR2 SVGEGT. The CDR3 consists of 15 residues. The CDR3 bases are TGTGCCAGCAGTACTCTGGGGGCTGGCCCAGATACGCAGTATTTT. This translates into CASSTLGAGPDTQYF.

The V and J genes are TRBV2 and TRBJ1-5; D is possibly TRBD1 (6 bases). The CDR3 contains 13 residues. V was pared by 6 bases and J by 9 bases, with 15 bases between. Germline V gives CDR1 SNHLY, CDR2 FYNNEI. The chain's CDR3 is CASRDSTPSPQHF. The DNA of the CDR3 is TGTGCCAGCAGGGACAGTACCCCATCGCCCCAGCATTTT. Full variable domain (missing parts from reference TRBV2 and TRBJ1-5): EPEVTQTPSHQVTQMGQEVILRCVPISNHLYFYWYRQILGQKVEFLVSFYNNEISEKSEIFDDQFSVERPDGSNFTLKIRSTKLEDSAMYFCASRDSTPSPQHFGDGTRLSIL.